This T cell receptor (beta chain) was retrieved from a study of cytomegalovirus exposure and HLA in healthy donors. The study's findings and limits: Rarity marked most TCR sequences, yet some public TCRs occurred in many donors. Accurate prediction of HLA-A and HLA-B alleles (for most subjects) was reportedly achieved from TCR beta sequences. There were a few CMV-associated chains whose specificity for CMV antigens was confirmed in vitro. A link between a missense DCLRE1C variant and TCR beta V- and J-gene trimming emerged from a later analysis.

Points on this clone: As yet, its antigen is unknown.

Both 60 Vbeta primers and 13 Jbeta primers went into the PCR. The method was immunoSEQ multiplex PCR; TCRdb's version includes in-frame clones alone and lacks a portion of them. The sample consists of 160,000 or so clones, roughly 79% of them appearing once. CDR1 is MNHEY, CDR2 SMNVEV, per germline (reference sequence). V lost 0 bases and J lost 0, with 8 bases in between. This CDR3 region has 15 residues. The material sequenced was PBMCs. The gene calls are TRBV27 and TRBJ1-1, with D possibly TRBD1 on 5 matching bases. The receptor was isolated from a middle-aged woman in good health and CMV-seronegative. In nucleotides, the CDR3 is TGTGCCAGCAGTTTATCTAGGGGTTTGAACACTGAAGCTTTCTTT. This encodes CASSLSRGLNTEAFF.